Below, one T cell receptor (beta chain) is given with its context. The CDR3 has 14 amino acids. Germline CDR1 is MDHEN and CDR2 is SYDVKM. The ends were cut back, 0 bases at V and 1 base at J, with 6 bases in the middle. In the authors' workflow: Amplification of reference gene primers was used by the study to estimate nucleated cell counts. The table came from immunoSEQ multiplex PCR; TCRdb's copy has only in-frame clones and leaves some out. V and J calls and clone size come straight from that table; D and trimming were deduced from the DNA. Among 70,000 to 80,000 clones, roughly four fifths were seen once, and the ten largest hold around 10%. This record comes from a study of blood T cell repertoires in COVID-19. About the research overall: Acute-phase and convalescent COVID-19 samples originated in the United States, Italy and Spain. T cells, B-cell-depleted T cells, or PBMCs supplied cDNA or gDNA.

The chain has TRBV28 and TRBJ2-5; D uncertain. The sequence came from a man aged 50-59 years with acute or convalescent COVID-19. The sequenced material came from peripheral blood. The CDR3 coding sequence is TGTGCCAGCAGTTTATGGGCCAGCCAAGAGACCCAGTACTTC. Amino acids: CASSLWASQETQYF.